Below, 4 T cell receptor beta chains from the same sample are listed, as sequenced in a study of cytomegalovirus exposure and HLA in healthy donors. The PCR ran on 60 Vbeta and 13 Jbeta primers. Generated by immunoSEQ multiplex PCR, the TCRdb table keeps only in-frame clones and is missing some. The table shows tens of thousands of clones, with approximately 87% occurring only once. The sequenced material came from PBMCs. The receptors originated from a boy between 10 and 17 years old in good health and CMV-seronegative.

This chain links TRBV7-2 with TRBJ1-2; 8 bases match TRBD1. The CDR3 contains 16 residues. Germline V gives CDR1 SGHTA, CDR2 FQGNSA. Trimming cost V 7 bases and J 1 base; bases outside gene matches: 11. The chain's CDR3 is CASNYRGGLYNYGYTF. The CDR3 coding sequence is TGTGCCAGCAATTACAGGGGGGGCCTTTATAACTATGGCTACACCTTC.

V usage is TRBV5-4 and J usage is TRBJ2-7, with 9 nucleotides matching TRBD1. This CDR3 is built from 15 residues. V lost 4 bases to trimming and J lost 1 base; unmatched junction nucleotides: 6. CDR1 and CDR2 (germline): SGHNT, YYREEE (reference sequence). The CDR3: CASSPTGQGSYEQYF. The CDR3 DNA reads TGTGCCAGCAGCCCCACGGGACAGGGATCCTACGAGCAGTACTTC.

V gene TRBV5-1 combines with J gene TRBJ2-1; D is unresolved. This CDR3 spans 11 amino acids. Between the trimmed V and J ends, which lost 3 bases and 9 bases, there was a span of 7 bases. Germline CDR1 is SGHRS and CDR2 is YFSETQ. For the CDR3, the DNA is TGCGCCAGCAGCTCCGGTGGTGAGCAGTTCTTC. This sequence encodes CASSSGGEQFF.

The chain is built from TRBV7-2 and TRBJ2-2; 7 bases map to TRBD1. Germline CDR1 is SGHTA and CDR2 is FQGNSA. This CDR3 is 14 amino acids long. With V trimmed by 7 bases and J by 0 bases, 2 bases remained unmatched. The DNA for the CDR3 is TGTGCCAGCATCGGGACAGCGAACACCGGGGAGCTGTTTTTT. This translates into CASIGTANTGELFF.